The 32 T cell receptor beta chains presented below share a single source sample, sequenced in a study of T cells in localized non-small cell lung cancer. Here immunoSEQ multiplex PCR was the method, and the copy in TCRdb shows in-frame clones only, minus some. In the table there are around 130,000 clones, around 90% of which are singletons. The input for sequencing was peripheral blood, taken before any cancer treatment. These receptors were collected from a female donor of 60 years or more with stage I lung adenocarcinoma.

The V and J genes are TRBV9 and TRBJ1-5, with TRBD1 identical over 8 bases. Germline trimming cut 0 bases from V and 5 bases from J; bases unmatched to any gene: 7. CDR3 length: 16 amino acids. Germline CDR1 and CDR2: SGDLS and YYNGEE. The CDR3 loop reads CASSVGSAGGYQPQHF. The CDR3, as DNA: TGTGCCAGCAGCGTAGGATCGGCAGGGGGCTATCAGCCCCAGCATTTT.

The rearrangement joins TRBV6-5 to TRBJ1-1; the D gene is possibly TRBD1 (6 bases). CDR3 length: 14 residues. V was trimmed by 2 bases and J by 2 bases, leaving 9 bases between them. Germline V gene data show CDR1 as MNHEY and CDR2 as SVGAGI. Written as DNA, the CDR3 is TGTGCCAGCAGTTACGGGGGGCGCAACACTGAAGCTTTCTTT. Translating gives CASSYGGRNTEAFF.

This clone has at least ten counts. This rearrangement joins TRBV15 to TRBJ2-2; no definite D call. V shed 5 bases and J shed 6 bases, with 16 bases lying between them. CDR1 is LNHNV, CDR2 YYDKDF, per germline (reference sequence). The CDR3 is 15 amino acids. In nucleotides, the CDR3 is TGTGCCACCAGCTCAGAGGTGGGGTTTTCCGGGGAGCTGTTTTTT. Its protein product is CATSSEVGFSGELFF.

This chain links TRBV5-1 with TRBJ2-5; possibly TRBD2 for D (5 bases). The CDR3 is 15 residues long. CDR1 is SGHRS and CDR2 is YFSETQ in the germline V gene. Trimming cost V 0 bases and J 1 base, with 10 bases left between them. CDR3 protein: CASSLGVGAQETQYF. CDR3 DNA sequence: TGCGCCAGCAGCTTGGGGGTGGGAGCCCAAGAGACCCAGTACTTC.

The chain combines TRBV6-1 with TRBJ2-3, with TRBD1 matching over 9 bases. V lost 9 bases to trimming and J lost 1 base; unmatched junction nucleotides: 8. The CDR3 sequence is 15 residues long. CDR1 and CDR2 from the germline V gene are MNHNS and SASEGT. The CDR3 is CASTGQGKGTDTQYF. The CDR3 region has the DNA TGTGCCAGTACTGGACAGGGGAAGGGCACAGATACGCAGTATTTT.

This clone was observed a handful of times. The chain carries TRBV9 and TRBJ2-3, with TRBD2 matching 9 bases. Germline V gene lookup returns CDR1 SGDLS and CDR2 YYNGEE. This CDR3 is built from 15 residues. V lost 0 bases, J lost 5 bases, and 4 bases stayed unmatched. CDR3 loop: CASSVGDSGRDTQYF. The CDR3 nucleotides read TGTGCCAGCAGCGTAGGGGATAGCGGGAGAGATACGCAGTATTTT.

The rearrangement uses TRBV5-1 and TRBJ2-2, with 7 positions matching TRBD2. Per germline, CDR1 SGHRS and CDR2 YFSETQ. The CDR3 covers 14 residues. J was trimmed by 2 bases and V by 4 bases; bases with no gene match: 2. The CDR3 region has the DNA TGCGCCAGCAGCCTGGGACTAAACACCGGGGAGCTGTTTTTT. Translating it yields CASSLGLNTGELFF.

The rearrangement uses TRBV5-1 and TRBJ2-7; weak D call: TRBD1 (6 bases). This CDR3 has 17 residues. Trimming took off 4 bases at V and 2 bases at J, with 22 bases between the two ends. The germline V gene encodes CDR1 SGHRS and CDR2 YFSETQ. The CDR3 protein is CASSNRQEFNRPYEQYF. DNA of the CDR3: TGCGCCAGCAGCAACCGACAGGAGTTTAATCGGCCCTACGAGCAGTACTTC. The full variable domain, its missing parts supplied by reference TRBV5-1 and TRBJ2-7, is KAGVTQTPRYLIKTRGQQVTLSCSPISGHRSVSWYQQTPGQGLQFLFEYFSETQRNKGNFPGRFSGRQFSNSRSEMNVSTLELGDSALYLCASSNRQEFNRPYEQYFGPGTRLTVT.

The CDR3 here is CASYPLLPGTGKGGAGSYNEQFF. CDR3 nucleotide sequence: TGTGCCAGTTACCCCCTTCTACCCGGGACAGGGAAAGGAGGTGCGGGGTCCTACAATGAGCAGTTCTTC. The chain combines TRBV28 with TRBJ2-1, with 9 bases identical to TRBD1. Germline CDR1 reads MDHEN; CDR2 reads SYDVKM. Unmatched junction bases numbered 31, after V lost 9 bases and J lost 1 base. The CDR3 extends over 23 amino acids.

The V call is TRBV7-3, the J call TRBJ1-2, with 8 bases fitting TRBD1. From germline, CDR1 is SGHTA and CDR2 FQGTGA. The CDR3 loop spans 15 amino acids. The trim removed 10 bases at V and 2 bases at J, leaving 12 bases unmatched. The CDR3 region is CATQQGGRSNYGYTF. Here the CDR3 DNA reads TGTGCCACCCAACAGGGGGGCAGGTCAAACTATGGCTACACCTTC.

The gene calls are TRBV28 and TRBJ2-7; 10 positions agree with TRBD2. The CDR3 is 13 amino acids. From germline, CDR1 is MDHEN and CDR2 SYDVKM. Trimming cost V 5 bases and J 7 bases; bases outside gene matches: 5. CDR3 sequence reads: CASSPSGSGEQYF. CDR3 bases: TGTGCCAGCAGTCCTAGCGGGAGTGGGGAGCAGTACTTC.

This clone has just one count. The chain links TRBV7-9 to TRBJ1-4; 7 bases fit TRBD1. The CDR3 has 12 residues. V gave up 10 bases and J gave up 8 bases; unmatched junction bases: 7. CDR1 is SEHNR, CDR2 FQNEAQ, per germline (reference sequence). The DNA of the CDR3 is TGTGCCACACAGGGGATTAAGGAAAAACTGTTTTTT. Translation gives CATQGIKEKLFF.

The CDR3 region has the DNA TGCGCCAGCAGCTTGCAGGGGGCAAGCATTCAGTACTTC. It yields the protein CASSLQGASIQYF. This chain links TRBV5-1 with TRBJ2-4; 8 bases are shared with TRBD1. V lost 1 base, J lost 9 bases, and 3 bases stayed unmatched. CDR1 is SGHRS, CDR2 YFSETQ, per germline. The CDR3 has 13 residues. Looking up the rest from reference TRBV5-1 and TRBJ2-4 gives the full variable domain: KAGVTQTPRYLIKTRGQQVTLSCSPISGHRSVSWYQQTPGQGLQFLFEYFSETQRNKGNFPGRFSGRQFSNSRSEMNVSTLELGDSALYLCASSLQGASIQYFGAGTRLSVL.

The chain employs TRBV30 and TRBJ2-7; the match to TRBD2 covers 10 bases. Trimming took 0 bases from V and 4 from J; bases not matched to a gene: 9. This CDR3 comprises 16 residues. The germline V gene has CDR1 GTSNPN and CDR2 SVGIG (reference sequence). The CDR3 DNA reads TGTGCCTGGAGTGTACCGGGAGCGGGAGGGGGTTACGAGCAGTACTTC. This translates into CAWSVPGAGGGYEQYF.

This sequence joins TRBV28 and TRBJ2-3; the match to TRBD2 covers 7 bases. With 6 bases clipped from V and 4 bases from J, the junction kept 7 bases outside the gene matches. CDR1 MDHEN and CDR2 SYDVKM come from the germline V gene. The CDR3 sequence is 14 residues long. The CDR3 DNA sequence: TGTGCCAGCAGCGATGGGGGGGTTTCAGATACGCAGTATTTT. It codes for CASSDGGVSDTQYF.

This clone was recorded only once. The V and J genes are TRBV6-5 and TRBJ1-2; possibly TRBD1 for D (5 bases). The V gene lost 2 bases and the J gene lost 7 bases, with 14 bases spanning the gap. The CDR3 extends over 14 amino acids. Germline assignment: CDR1 MNHEY and CDR2 SVGAGI. The CDR3 nucleotides read TGTGCCAGCAGTTACCGACACAGGACATTTGGCTACACCTTC. Protein sequence: CASSYRHRTFGYTF.

The chain carries TRBV5-1 and TRBJ2-1, with D uncertain. Germline CDR1 SGHRS, CDR2 YFSETQ. V was cut by 4 bases and J by 9 bases, with 11 bases left in between. The CDR3 spans 12 residues. The CDR3 DNA is TGCGCCAGCAGCGTCCTGGCAGGTGAGCAGTTCTTC. Translated, it gives CASSVLAGEQFF.

The chain employs TRBV5-1 and TRBJ2-1; possible D gene TRBD2, 5 bases. Trimming left V 8 bases short and J 9 bases short, with 21 bases between. This CDR3 contains 14 residues. Germline assignment: CDR1 SGHRS and CDR2 YFSETQ. In nucleotides, the CDR3 is TGCGCCAGTTCCCACACTAGGGCATCCGGTGAGCAGTTCTTC. Its protein product is CASSHTRASGEQFF.

The CDR3 is CAWSAGGAGYTF. CDR3 nucleotide sequence: TGTGCCTGGAGTGCAGGGGGCGCTGGCTACACCTTC. The genes are TRBV30 and TRBJ1-2; TRBD1 matches 8 bases. The length of the CDR3 is 12 residues. V shed 1 base and J 7 bases; nucleotides not matched to a gene: 2. The germline gives CDR1 GTSNPN, CDR2 SVGIG (reference sequence).

The chain links TRBV6-5 to TRBJ2-1; D not resolved. Trimming stripped 4 bases from V and 7 bases from J, with 8 bases between. The germline gives CDR1 MNHEY, CDR2 SVGAGI. This CDR3 comprises 12 residues. The CDR3 nucleotides are TGTGCCAGCAGTTCCCGGGTGAATGAGCAGTTCTTC. It codes for CASSSRVNEQFF.

This chain uses TRBV5-1 with TRBJ2-2, with D perhaps assigned TRBD1 or TRBD2 (6 bases each). Germline loops: CDR1 SGHRS, CDR2 YFSETQ. This CDR3 comprises 16 residues. The V gene lost 3 bases and the J gene lost 4 bases, with 16 bases spanning the gap. CDR3 DNA sequence: TGCGCCAGCAGCTCCGGGGGCGGACCCGGCACCGGGGAGCTGTTTTTT. It is translated as CASSSGGGPGTGELFF.

V and J are TRBV25-1 and TRBJ1-2; D perhaps matches TRBD1 (5 bases). Trimming pared 6 bases from V and 7 bases from J, leaving 18 bases between. Germline values: CDR1 MGHDK, CDR2 SYGVNS. The length of the CDR3 is 14 residues. Here the CDR3 DNA reads TGTGCCAGCAGAGGTCAGGGTGAGGCTTTTGGCTACACCTTC. It yields the protein CASRGQGEAFGYTF.

This sequence joins TRBV7-7 and TRBJ2-3; the match to TRBD2 covers 12 bases. Germline V CDR1 and CDR2: SSHAT, FNYEAQ (reference sequence). There are 14 residues in the CDR3. CDR3: CAVTTSGRLDTQYF. The DNA of the CDR3 is TGTGCGGTTACAACTAGCGGGAGGTTAGATACGCAGTATTTT.

V is TRBV2 and J is TRBJ2-7; 8 nucleotides line up with TRBD1. The CDR3 is 15 residues long. Germline trimming cut 6 bases from V and 2 bases from J; bases unmatched to any gene: 9. Germline CDR1 reads SNHLY; CDR2 reads FYNNEI. Here the CDR3 reads CASSQGAGKAYEQYF. CDR3 bases: TGTGCCAGCAGCCAGGGGGCCGGGAAGGCCTACGAGCAGTACTTC.

The gene calls are TRBV15 and TRBJ2-5, with 8 bases matching TRBD1. Germline CDR1 is LNHNV and CDR2 is YYDKDF (reference sequence). Trimming took 1 base from V and 4 from J; bases not matched to a gene: 8. This CDR3 has 16 residues. The DNA of the CDR3 is TGTGCCACCAGCAGAGGGACCAGGGGGCTCCCAGAGACCCAGTACTTC. It yields the protein CATSRGTRGLPETQYF.

This clone was counted only a few times. The chain has TRBV5-6 and TRBJ1-2, with TRBD1 matching over 8 bases. The CDR3 extends over 16 amino acids. CDR1 is SGHDT, CDR2 YYEEEE, per germline. V lost 4 bases, J lost 0 bases, and 8 bases stayed unmatched. In DNA, the CDR3 is TGTGCCAGCAGCCCCCGGAGACAGGGGACTAACTATGGCTACACCTTC. Translated, it gives CASSPRRQGTNYGYTF.

V and J are TRBV6-5 and TRBJ2-1; D not certain. From germline, CDR1 is MNHEY and CDR2 SVGAGI. Trimming stripped 5 bases from V and 8 bases from J, with 16 bases between. The CDR3 is 14 amino acids. CDR3 sequence reads: CASSTPKRADEQFF. In DNA, the CDR3 is TGTGCCAGCAGTACCCCCAAAAGGGCCGATGAGCAGTTCTTC.

The chain combines TRBV30 with TRBJ1-5, with D tentatively TRBD1 (5 bases). Trimming removed 3 bases at V and 2 bases at J, with 11 bases between. Germline loops: CDR1 GTSNPN, CDR2 SVGIG (reference sequence). The CDR3 contains 14 residues. This chain's CDR3 is CAWSQGLGNQPQHF. CDR3 in DNA: TGTGCCTGGAGCCAGGGTTTGGGCAATCAGCCCCAGCATTTT.

The V call is TRBV27, the J call TRBJ1-2, with 9 nucleotides matching TRBD1. Losses at the gene ends were 3 bases for V and 5 bases for J; bases not matched to a gene: 13. CDR3 length: 17 residues. Germline-derived CDR1 and CDR2 are MNHEY and SMNVEV (reference sequence). CDR3 sequence (DNA): TGTGCCAGCAGTTTCGCTTCACAACGGGACAGGGTTTATGGCTACACCTTC. It codes for CASSFASQRDRVYGYTF.

The rearrangement uses TRBV7-2 and TRBJ2-3, with D maybe TRBD1 (5 bases). This CDR3 has 14 amino acids. Germline V CDR1 and CDR2: SGHTA, FQGNSA. V gave up 2 bases and J gave up 4 bases, with 10 bases separating them. In nucleotides, the CDR3 is TGTGCCAGCAGCTTATTGGCAGGGTCAGATACGCAGTATTTT. This sequence encodes CASSLLAGSDTQYF.

The chain links TRBV2 to TRBJ2-7; a weak D match, TRBD2 (6 bases). The V gene lost 6 bases and the J gene lost 5 bases, with 17 bases spanning the gap. The CDR3 totals 14 residues. Germline V gene data show CDR1 as SNHLY and CDR2 as FYNNEI. The chain's CDR3 is CASSIIRDFHEQYF. In nucleotides, the CDR3 is TGTGCCAGCAGCATAATAAGGGACTTCCACGAGCAGTACTTC.

The chain has TRBV4-1 and TRBJ2-1; 7 bases line up with TRBD2. CDR3 length equals 16 residues. Germline V gives CDR1 MGHRA, CDR2 YSYEKL. The V gene end was trimmed by 6 bases and the J gene end by 4 bases; junction bases not matched to a gene: 12. The DNA of the CDR3 is TGCGCCAGCAGTCCTTGGGGCGGGAGCCAATACAATGAGCAGTTCTTC. Encoded protein: CASSPWGGSQYNEQFF.